This T cell receptor (beta chain) was documented in a study of shared clonotypes between healthy human individuals. Study as a whole: Three plates each covered CD4 naive and memory; CD8 naive two, CD8 memory one.

CDR1 ENHRY and CDR2 SYGVKD come from the germline V gene. The CDR3 extends over 18 amino acids. The J segment lost 4 bases and the V segment lost 1 base, leaving 10 bases of the junction unmatched. Of note for this clone: The target antigen is unknown.

In the naive CD8 group, cells lacked CD45RO and were positively selected for CCR7, so terminally differentiated effector memory CD45RA+ cells were left out. Assay used: immunoSEQ multiplex PCR; TCRdb lists only in-frame clones, some missing. The table shows some 2,100,000 clones, with more than 85% occurring only once. Study observations and caveats: In contrast to clonotypes shared by all four donors, non-shared clonotypes had lower generation probabilities.

V is TRBV10-3 and J is TRBJ1-4; TRBD1 aligns across 9 bases. Sequencing used naive CD8+ T cells from PBMCs. The receptor was derived from a man aged 18-30 years in good health. Some clones in this sample may be carry-over from other donors' samples. Written as DNA, the CDR3 is TGTGCCATCAGTGAGTTGGATTTGGGACAGGGACTTAATGAAAAACTGTTTTTT. It yields the protein CAISELDLGQGLNEKLFF.